Only a few counts were recorded for the clone carrying this TCR beta chain. Antigen specificity is unknown. The length of the CDR3 is 14 residues. The data originate from a study of T-cell memory formation after mild COVID-19. Study-wide points: Clones that got smaller from day 15 to 85 had even CD4/CD8, while clones growing later tipped toward CD4+. Some clones that responded turned up in pre-infection memory, which suggests that cross-reactive memory joined in. Among CD4+ contracting clones, most were CM and EM, and CD8+ ones EMRA.

TCRdb reanalysed the 5' RACE reads using MiXCR and keeps one entry per CDR3 protein. The repertoire holds roughly 310,000 distinct CDR3 sequences, with about a sixth as singletons. Sequencing was done on a sample of PBMCs or a T cell subset sorted from them (not recorded which). The J gene is TRBJ2-7, the V gene TRBV21-1; TRBD1, the table's D call, was not compared with the DNA. TRBV21-1 is shown as a pseudogene. The source is a man younger than 35 who had mild COVID-19 (a few samples of this study predate the infection). Cell type and time point are not known. The CDR3 here is CASTSGPSDYEQYF. The CDR3 coding sequence is TGTGCCAGCACCTCGGGGCCAAGCGACTACGAGCAGTACTTC.